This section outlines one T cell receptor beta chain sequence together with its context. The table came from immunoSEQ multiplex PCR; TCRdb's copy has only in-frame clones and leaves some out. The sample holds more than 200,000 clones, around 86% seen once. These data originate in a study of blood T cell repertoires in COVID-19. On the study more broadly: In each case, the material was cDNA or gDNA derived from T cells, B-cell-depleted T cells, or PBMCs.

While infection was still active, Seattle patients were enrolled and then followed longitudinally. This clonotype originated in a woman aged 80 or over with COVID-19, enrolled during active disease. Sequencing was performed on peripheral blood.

The chain's CDR3 is CAWSVSGVQETQYF. The CDR3 region has the DNA TGTGCCTGGAGTGTTAGCGGGGTACAAGAGACCCAGTACTTC. The genes are TRBV30 and TRBJ2-5; 8 positions agree with TRBD2. The CDR3 is made up of 14 amino acids. Trimming cost V 0 bases and J 2 bases; bases outside gene matches: 2. Per the germline V gene, CDR1 is GTSNPN and CDR2 is SVGIG (reference sequence).